The 5 T cell receptor beta chains presented below share a single source sample, sequenced in a study of T cell repertoires in cytomegalovirus infection. TCRdb re-analysed the reads in MiXCR, keeping a single row per CDR3 protein. Among a few hundred thousand distinct CDR3 sequences, around 40% were seen once, and the ten largest hold 48%. These receptors are not linked to any known antigen. This material consisted of cultured PBMCs, taken from culture after CMV antigen stimulation. The receptors were sampled from a human donor in good health (CMV status not recorded). Some clones in this sample may be carry-over from other donors' samples.

The chain carries TRBV12-3 or TRBV12-4 and TRBJ2-1, with 12 bases identical to TRBD2. The length of the CDR3 is 14 residues. J gave up 6 bases and V 8 bases, and 5 bases lay outside the gene matches. CDR3 region: CASRRLAGANEQFF. The DNA for the CDR3 is TGTGCCAGCCGGAGACTAGCGGGAGCCAATGAGCAGTTCTTC.

This clonotype was found a few times. The V and J genes are TRBV7-2 and TRBJ2-7; D is unresolved. The V end was cut by 5 bases, the J end by 3 bases, with 14 bases between. The germline V gene has CDR1 SGHTA and CDR2 FQGNSA. This CDR3 contains 14 residues. The CDR3 protein is CASSPNSGNYEQYF. CDR3 bases: TGTGCCAGCAGCCCTAACTCTGGCAACTACGAGCAGTACTTC. The variable domain in full, with the rest retrieved from reference TRBV7-2 and TRBJ2-7, is GAGVSQSPSNKVTEKGKDVELRCDPISGHTALYWYRQSLGQGLEFLIYFQGNSAPDKSGLPSDRFSAERTGGSVSTLTIQRTQQEDSAVYLCASSPNSGNYEQYFGPGTRLTVT.

The genes are TRBV5-6 and TRBJ2-7; 11 positions match TRBD2. CDR1 and CDR2 from the germline V gene are SGHDT and YYEEEE. V lost 2 bases to trimming and J lost 3 bases; unmatched junction nucleotides: 4. CDR3 size: 15 residues. The DNA for the CDR3 is TGTGCCAGCAGCTTATCCGGGACTAGCGGCTACGAGCAGTACTTC. Residues: CASSLSGTSGYEQYF. The complete variable domain, with remaining parts taken from reference TRBV5-6 and TRBJ2-7, reads DAGVTQSPTHLIKTRGQQVTLRCSPKSGHDTVSWYQQALGQGPQFIFQYYEEEERQRGNFPDRFSGHQFPNYSSELNVNALLLGDSALYLCASSLSGTSGYEQYFGPGTRLTVT.

This sequence joins TRBV5-1 and TRBJ1-2, with D unresolved. Trimming took 3 bases from V and 2 from J, leaving 8 bases between them. The CDR3 runs 13 residues. CDR1 is SGHRS, CDR2 YFSETQ, per germline. CDR3 DNA: TGCGCCAGCAGCTATAATATAAACTATGGCTACACCTTC. Translated: CASSYNINYGYTF.

The chain uses TRBV20-1 and TRBJ2-5, with 9 bases matching TRBD1. J lost 7 bases, V lost 5 bases, and 8 bases had no gene match. The CDR3 spans 13 residues. Per germline, CDR1 DFQATT and CDR2 SNEGSKA (reference sequence). The CDR3 reads CSASTGGWGTQYF. In DNA, the CDR3 is TGCAGTGCTTCTACAGGGGGCTGGGGGACCCAGTACTTC.